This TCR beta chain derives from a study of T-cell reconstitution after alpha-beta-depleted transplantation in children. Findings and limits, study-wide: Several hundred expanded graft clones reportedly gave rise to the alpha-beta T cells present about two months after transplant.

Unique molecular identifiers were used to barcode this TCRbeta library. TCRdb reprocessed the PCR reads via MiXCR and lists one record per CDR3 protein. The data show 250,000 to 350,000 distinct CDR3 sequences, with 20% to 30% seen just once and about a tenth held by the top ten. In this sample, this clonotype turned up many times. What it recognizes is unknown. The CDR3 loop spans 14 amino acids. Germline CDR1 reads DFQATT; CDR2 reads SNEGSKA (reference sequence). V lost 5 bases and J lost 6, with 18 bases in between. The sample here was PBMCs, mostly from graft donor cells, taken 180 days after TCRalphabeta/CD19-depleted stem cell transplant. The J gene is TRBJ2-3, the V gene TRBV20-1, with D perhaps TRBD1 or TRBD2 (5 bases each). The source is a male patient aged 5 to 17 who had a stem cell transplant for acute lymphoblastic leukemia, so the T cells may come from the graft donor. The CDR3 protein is CSAPNLGARDTQYF. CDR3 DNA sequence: TGCAGTGCTCCGAATCTCGGGGCCCGCGATACGCAGTATTTT.